This T cell receptor (beta chain) was documented in a study of blood T cell repertoires in COVID-19. Across the study: Spain, Italy and the United States supplied samples that represented acute and convalescent COVID-19. T cells, B-cell-depleted T cells, or PBMCs provided the cDNA or gDNA that served as material.

Per the original methods: Estimation of nucleated cell counts was performed using reference gene primer amplification. Only in-frame clones appear in the TCRdb table, and some are missing; sequencing was by immunoSEQ multiplex PCR. V and J calls and clone size follow that table, whereas D and trimming were derived from the DNA. The sample contains some 77,000 clones, approximately 80% of which appear only once. Germline V gene sequence: CDR1 SGHRS, CDR2 YFSETQ. The CDR3 sequence is 13 residues long. V dropped 0 bases and J dropped 8; count of bases not matched to a gene: 4. Sequenced: peripheral blood. The chain carries TRBV5-1 and TRBJ1-1, with TRBD1 matching 7 bases. This TCR was sampled from a woman aged 70 to 79 with acute or convalescent COVID-19. CDR3 nucleotide sequence: TGCGCCAGCAGCTTGGCTGGCAGGGGGGAAGCTTTCTTT. Translating it yields CASSLAGRGEAFF.